Below, one T cell receptor beta chain is given with its context. Its antigen remains unknown. This entry comes from a study of OX40 agonist ivuxolimab in advanced cancers. On the study more broadly: The patients received agonistic anti-OX40 (CD134) antibody ivuxolimab. Study results and limitations: At 0.1 to 3.0 mg/kg, CD4+ and CD8+ blood T cells expanded clonally by week 6.

The repertoire was sequenced with immunoSEQ multiplex PCR; TCRdb's copy has only in-frame clones and lacks some. The sample contains tens of thousands of clones, approximately 89% of which appear only once. The sequences come from CD4+ or CD8+ T cells sorted from blood, collected in a trial of the OX40 agonist ivuxolimab. This TCR was sampled from an adult with an advanced solid tumor such as melanoma, head and neck, liver or kidney cancer.

CDR3 region: CASSIDLAPRGQPQHF. The CDR3 DNA reads TGTGCCAGTAGTATAGATTTGGCCCCTAGAGGTCAGCCCCAGCATTTT. V usage is TRBV19 and J usage is TRBJ1-5; no definite D call. CDR3 size: 16 residues. Per the germline V gene, CDR1 is LNHDA and CDR2 is SQIVND (reference sequence). V was shortened by 0 bases and J by 6 bases, with 15 bases between the two germline ends.